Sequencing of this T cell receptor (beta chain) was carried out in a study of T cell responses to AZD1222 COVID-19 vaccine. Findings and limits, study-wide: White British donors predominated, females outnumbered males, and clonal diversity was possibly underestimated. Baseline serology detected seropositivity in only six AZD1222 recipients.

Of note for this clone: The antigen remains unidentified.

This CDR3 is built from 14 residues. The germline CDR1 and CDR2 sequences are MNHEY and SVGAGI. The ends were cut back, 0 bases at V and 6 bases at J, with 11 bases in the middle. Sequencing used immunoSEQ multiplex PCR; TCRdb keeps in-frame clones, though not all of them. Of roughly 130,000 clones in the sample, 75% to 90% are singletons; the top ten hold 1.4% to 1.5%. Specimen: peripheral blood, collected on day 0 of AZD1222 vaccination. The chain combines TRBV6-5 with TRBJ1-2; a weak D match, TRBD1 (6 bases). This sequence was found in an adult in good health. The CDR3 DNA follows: TGTGCCAGCAGTTACTCAGCCAGGGGAGATGGCTACACCTTC. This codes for CASSYSARGDGYTF.